The rows below give T cell receptor beta chains drawn from one sample of a study of T cells expressing NK-cell markers. Using the 5' RACE reads, TCRdb records one entry per CDR3 protein without DNA. This sample's table reports roughly 420,000 distinct CDR3 sequences. Sequencing used blood T cells: a sorted CD56 or NKG2C T cell subset, CD4+ or CD8+ T cells, or bulk PBMC T cells (not recorded which). These receptors were taken from a woman aged 18 to 75 in good health. Both conserved end residues are part of each CDR3.

CDR3aa: CASSPGLLGETQYF
j_gene: TRBJ2-5
v_gene: TRBV18

CDR3aa: CASSQGGGANTGELFF
j_gene: TRBJ2-2
v_gene: TRBV4-3

CDR3aa: CASSKERAYQETQYF
j_gene: TRBJ2-5
v_gene: TRBV4-3

CDR3aa: CASSRGVNTEAFF
j_gene: TRBJ1-1
v_gene: TRBV12-3/TRBV12-4

CDR3aa: CASSYQLLGERFQPQHF
j_gene: TRBJ1-5
v_gene: TRBV6-5

CDR3aa: CASTLGGESGELFF
j_gene: TRBJ2-2
v_gene: TRBV7-6

CDR3aa: CSAVGQSRTDTQYF
j_gene: TRBJ2-3
v_gene: TRBV20-1

CDR3aa: CASRSDQPQHF
j_gene: TRBJ1-5
v_gene: TRBV28

CDR3aa: CASSSGRNTDTQYF
j_gene: TRBJ2-3
v_gene: TRBV5-6

CDR3aa: CASSILGDWAEQYF
j_gene: TRBJ2-7
v_gene: TRBV5-1

CDR3aa: CASSSGQGDTEAFF
j_gene: TRBJ1-1
v_gene: TRBV7-3

CDR3aa: CAISESEASYEQYF
j_gene: TRBJ2-7
v_gene: TRBV10-3

CDR3aa: CASSRSGRREETQYF
j_gene: TRBJ2-5
v_gene: TRBV12-3/TRBV12-4

CDR3aa: CSVRTSYEQYF
j_gene: TRBJ2-7
v_gene: TRBV29-1

CDR3aa: CASSTQGGNTEAFF
j_gene: TRBJ1-1
v_gene: TRBV9

CDR3aa: CASSQVRRDEQYF
j_gene: TRBJ2-7
v_gene: TRBV14

CDR3aa: CASSEGPNSNQPQHF
j_gene: TRBJ1-5
v_gene: TRBV9

CDR3aa: CASSLEAGTPGELFF
j_gene: TRBJ2-2
v_gene: TRBV5-4

CDR3aa: CATSDGSGGAVYTQYF
j_gene: TRBJ2-3
v_gene: TRBV24-1

CDR3aa: CASSQVIVQFF
j_gene: TRBJ2-1
v_gene: TRBV4-3

CDR3aa: CAITRGSGDNEQFF
j_gene: TRBJ2-1
v_gene: TRBV10-3

CDR3aa: CASSPLQGAGDEQFF
j_gene: TRBJ2-1
v_gene: TRBV12-3/TRBV12-4

CDR3aa: CSARDLGGWSNQPQHF
j_gene: TRBJ1-5
v_gene: TRBV20-1

CDR3aa: CASSRSFGAIYEQFF
j_gene: TRBJ2-1
v_gene: TRBV19

CDR3aa: CASSPTQGLGYGYTF
j_gene: TRBJ1-2
v_gene: TRBV12-3/TRBV12-4

CDR3aa: CSVAGLAKSTDTQYF
j_gene: TRBJ2-3
v_gene: TRBV29-1

CDR3aa: CSVRQFSYEQYF
j_gene: TRBJ2-7
v_gene: TRBV29-1

CDR3aa: CASSEGGRGETQYF
j_gene: TRBJ2-5
v_gene: TRBV6-1

CDR3aa: CASSYSGQGDQPQHF
j_gene: TRBJ1-5
v_gene: TRBV6-5

CDR3aa: CASRDRTGWSTDTQYF
j_gene: TRBJ2-3
v_gene: TRBV12-3/TRBV12-4

CDR3aa: CASSPRAGVSYNEQFF
j_gene: TRBJ2-1
v_gene: TRBV11-3

CDR3aa: CASSSPWGGDNEQFF
j_gene: TRBJ2-1
v_gene: TRBV11-1

CDR3aa: CASTRGRTPTGTQYF
j_gene: TRBJ2-3
v_gene: TRBV7-2

CDR3aa: CASSSGTGTGGYEQYF
j_gene: TRBJ2-7
v_gene: TRBV4-3

CDR3aa: CASSQDNSGNSYNEQFF
j_gene: TRBJ2-1
v_gene: TRBV4-3

CDR3aa: CSSARGSGETQYF
j_gene: TRBJ2-5
v_gene: TRBV29-1

CDR3aa: CASSLGTGNTEAFF
j_gene: TRBJ1-1
v_gene: TRBV5-5

CDR3aa: CASSLGPEGYNEQFF
j_gene: TRBJ2-1
v_gene: TRBV5-5

CDR3aa: CASSLRGGSRYGYTF
j_gene: TRBJ1-2
v_gene: TRBV5-4

CDR3aa: CSASKVGPETQYF
j_gene: TRBJ2-5
v_gene: TRBV20-1

CDR3aa: CASSLVGANYGYTF
j_gene: TRBJ1-2
v_gene: TRBV7-8

CDR3aa: CASRFSGRRTEAFF
j_gene: TRBJ1-1
v_gene: TRBV6-1

CDR3aa: CSARTGGYQETQYF
j_gene: TRBJ2-5
v_gene: TRBV29-1

CDR3aa: CASSQQSSYNEQFF
j_gene: TRBJ2-1
v_gene: TRBV5-1

CDR3aa: CASSRLEGFDTEAFF
j_gene: TRBJ1-1
v_gene: TRBV6-2/TRBV6-3